The clone carrying this TCR beta chain was seen a handful of times. Antigen: not known. This sample was included in a study of T-cell reconstitution after alpha-beta-depleted transplantation in children. General study results and limits: Several hundred expanded graft clones reportedly supplied alpha-beta T cells about two months after transplant.

This CDR3 spans 15 amino acids. V was pared by 3 bases and J by 2 bases, with 10 bases between. Germline V CDR1 and CDR2: KGHDR, SFDVKD. Library preparation (for TCRbeta) was performed with unique molecular identifiers. TCRdb recomputed calls from the PCR reads with MiXCR, one row per CDR3 protein. The sample shows 450,000 to 550,000 distinct CDR3 sequences, about an eighth of them seen only once. The TCR comes from a female patient aged 2-10 years who had a stem cell transplant for aplastic anemia, so the T cells may come from the graft donor. The chain uses TRBV24-1 and TRBJ1-5; no firm D call. The starting material was PBMCs, mostly from graft donor cells, obtained 180 days after TCRalphabeta/CD19-depleted stem cell transplant. The CDR3 region has the DNA TGTGCCACCAGTGATCGATCTGGGGGCAATCAGCCCCAGCATTTT. Translation gives CATSDRSGGNQPQHF.